The following is a T cell receptor (beta chain) sequence with its context. Its antigen specificity is not known. Base qualities are missing; no much larger clone stands one base away. V lost 2 bases and J lost 12 bases; the stretch between them is 10 bases long. The germline V gene gives CDR1 as MNHNS and CDR2 as SASEGT. The CDR3 measures 11 amino acids from cysteine to phenylalanine. The retained sequence is limited to the CDR3, 33 bases, with the frame set at the first base. This specimen comes from a study of control samples from healthy donors and cancer patients (dated by TCRdb to 2018 to 2021). Library prep was done by the immunoSEQ multiplex PCR assay. Drawn from immuneACCESS, this table holds only the in-frame rearrangements with V and J called that TCRdb kept. Clones are partly lost; checked studies trace under half to an unresolved V gene and leave the rest unexplained. The sample table shows 130,000 or so clones, and about 86% are seen once. The ten top clones hold about an eighth of the sample.

Sequencing was done on a sample of blood. The chain was built from TRBV6-1 and TRBJ1-1; too little of a D gene remains to name it. This TCR derives from a man aged 25-45 years in good health. The CDR3 loop reads CASSEFFVSFF. The base sequence is TGTGCCAGCAGTGAATTTTTTGTGTCTTTCTTT.